The present T cell receptor beta chain was sequenced within a study of neoadjuvant anti-PD-1 for oral cavity cancer. For this clone: Its specificity is unknown.

Assay: immunoSEQ multiplex PCR; the TCRdb copy retains only in-frame clones and omits some. Of roughly 13,000 clones listed, about two thirds are singletons. CDR1 and CDR2 (germline): SNHLY, FYNNEI. Trimming removed 8 bases from V and 2 bases from J, with 13 bases in between. The length of the CDR3 is 13 residues. Specified time point: after neoadjuvant nivolumab, at surgical resection. Findings of the study overall: Higher pretreatment blood Treg/Th17 ratios correlated with higher pretreatment blood and lower post-treatment tumor TCRbeta clonality.

The chain joins TRBV2 to TRBJ2-7; no clear D. The TCR was taken from a person between 40 and 79 years old with oral cavity squamous cell carcinoma. The specimen comprised PBMCs, sampled after nivolumab (anti-PD-1) treatment. CDR3 sequence (DNA): TGTGCCAGCGCGCTTCAATCTACCTACGAGCAGTACTTC. Protein: CASALQSTYEQYF.